The source of this T cell receptor beta chain is a study of T cell repertoires in cytomegalovirus infection. Study summary: The authors relied on CMV epitopes, both recently identified HLA-C-restricted and well-studied HLA-B-restricted. A matching HLA type, together with CMV infection, was signaled by public TCR beta signatures.

TCRdb itself ran the reads through MiXCR, one entry per CDR3 protein. Here the sample spans around 540,000 distinct CDR3 sequences, 33% being singletons. This CDR3 is 16 amino acids long. Germline V gene lookup returns CDR1 SGHVS and CDR2 FNYEAQ. With 1 base clipped from V and 5 bases from J, the junction kept 5 bases outside the gene matches. This clonotype was found a few times. Its antigen is as yet unknown. Overall study results and limits: The ex vivo response was dominated by HLA-C-restricted CMV-specific TCR beta clonotypes. Carriage of CMV together with the relevant HLA was identifiable through cumulative public TCR beta family frequency.

The clonotype originates from a human donor in good health (CMV status not recorded). Some clones in this sample may be carry-over from other donors' samples. The chain links TRBV7-6 to TRBJ2-1, with TRBD2 matching over 10 bases. Here the sequenced sample was cultured PBMCs, taken from culture after CMV antigen stimulation. Here the CDR3 DNA reads TGTGCCAGCAGCTTAGTCCTAGCGGGAGACCACAATGAGCAGTTCTTC. Encoded protein: CASSLVLAGDHNEQFF.